This entry lists 15 T cell receptor beta chains sequenced from one sample in a study of T cells after yellow fever vaccination. From the 5' RACE reads, TCRdb called clonotypes with MiXCR, one entry per CDR3 protein. The sample carries hundreds of thousands of distinct CDR3 sequences, around a tenth recorded once. Material: PBMCs, obtained on the day of the first yellow fever vaccination. Receptors were obtained from a man younger than 35 who received the YFV17D yellow fever vaccine.

The chain links TRBV6-1 to TRBJ2-5, with D tentatively TRBD2 (6 bases). The CDR3 spans 13 residues. Trimming took 6 bases from V and 4 from J, leaving 12 bases between them. Germline assignment: CDR1 MNHNS and CDR2 SASEGT. The CDR3 loop reads CASSLTSGETQYF. The CDR3 bases are TGTGCCAGCAGCCTGACTAGTGGAGAGACCCAGTACTTC.

This chain uses TRBV20-1 with TRBJ1-6, with 8 positions matching TRBD1. The CDR3 length is 15 residues. The junction had 5 bases not matched to a gene; V was cut back by 0 bases and J by 7 bases. Germline loops: CDR1 DFQATT, CDR2 SNEGSKA (reference sequence). In nucleotides, the CDR3 is TGCAGTGCTAGAGACACCCCAGGGGGCAATTCACCCCTCCACTTT. Its translation: CSARDTPGGNSPLHF.

The CDR3, as DNA: TGTGCCAGCAGCTTCTGGGACAGGGTCAACACCGGGGAGCTGTTTTTT. Translated: CASSFWDRVNTGELFF. The chain combines TRBV7-2 with TRBJ2-2, with TRBD1 identical over 9 bases. The CDR3 runs 16 residues. Trimming at V came to 3 bases and at J to 2 bases, leaving 4 bases not matched to a gene. Germline V gene sequence: CDR1 SGHTA, CDR2 FQGNSA.

This clonotype turned up a few times. The chain links TRBV4-2 to TRBJ2-5; D gene ambiguous. Germline assignment: CDR1 LGHNA and CDR2 YNFKEQ. Trimming left V 2 bases short and J 3 bases short, with 10 bases between. The CDR3 covers 14 residues. CDR3 loop: CASSQSDNEETQYF. The CDR3 DNA is TGTGCCAGCAGCCAATCCGACAACGAAGAGACCCAGTACTTC.

This clonotype was seen only a few times. This chain joins TRBV5-1 and TRBJ2-7; 8 positions agree with TRBD2. Trimming took 0 bases from V and 7 from J; bases not matched to a gene: 12. The CDR3 runs 16 residues. Germline lookup yields CDR1 SGHRS and CDR2 YFSETQ. CDR3 sequence (DNA): TGCGCCAGCAGCTTGGAACCTAGCGGGTCTGTTTGGGAGCAGTACGTC. It specifies CASSLEPSGSVWEQYV.

This clonotype has more than one count but fewer than ten. The chain uses TRBV4-2 and TRBJ2-7, with TRBD2 matching over 7 bases. The CDR3 contains 17 residues. Germline CDR1 LGHNA, CDR2 YNFKEQ. The ends lost 1 base at V and 0 bases at J; junction bases unmatched: 9. In DNA form, the CDR3 reads TGTGCCAGCAGCCAAGTCGCTAGCGGTCATGCCTCCTACGAGCAGTACTTC. It translates to CASSQVASGHASYEQYF.

The CDR3, as DNA: TGCAGTGCTAGAGTAACGGACGAGTACACTGAAGCTTTCTTT. Amino acid sequence: CSARVTDEYTEAFF. J is TRBJ1-1 and V is TRBV20-1; D remains ambiguous. Per germline, CDR1 DFQATT and CDR2 SNEGSKA (reference sequence). CDR3 length: 14 amino acids. The germline V and J ends were trimmed by 1 base and 3 bases, with 12 bases remaining between them.

The chain is built from TRBV3-1 and TRBJ2-2; the match to TRBD2 covers 11 bases. The CDR3 contains 20 residues. The V segment lost 1 base and the J segment 0 bases; nucleotides outside the gene matches: 10. Per germline, CDR1 LGHDT and CDR2 YNNKEL (reference sequence). The CDR3 protein is CASSQGFLAGGFANTGELFF. The DNA for the CDR3 is TGTGCCAGCAGCCAAGGGTTCCTAGCGGGGGGCTTCGCGAACACCGGGGAGCTGTTTTTT.

This clonotype was counted a few times. The rearrangement joins TRBV5-1 to TRBJ1-2; possibly TRBD1 for D (5 bases). This CDR3 is built from 15 residues. Trimming stripped 1 base from V and 2 bases from J, with 12 bases between. Germline V gives CDR1 SGHRS, CDR2 YFSETQ. The CDR3 loop reads CASSLTGASNYGYTF. CDR3 in DNA: TGCGCCAGCAGCTTGACAGGAGCCTCAAACTATGGCTACACCTTC.

This clonotype was seen a few times. The rearrangement joins TRBV7-9 to TRBJ1-1; 8 bases match TRBD1. With V trimmed by 1 base and J by 0 bases, 7 bases remained unmatched. The CDR3 runs to 17 residues. Germline V lookup: CDR1 SEHNR, CDR2 FQNEAQ (reference sequence). CDR3 in amino acids: CASSLGQGILMNTEAFF. For the CDR3, the DNA is TGTGCCAGCAGCTTAGGACAGGGGATTTTAATGAACACTGAAGCTTTCTTT.

This clonotype was picked up many times. This chain connects TRBV6-5 to TRBJ1-1; possible D gene TRBD1, 6 bases. The V end lost 3 bases, the J end lost 4 bases, and 12 bases lay between the germline ends. Germline values: CDR1 MNHEY, CDR2 SVGAGI. There are 14 residues in the CDR3. CDR3 nucleotides: TGTGCCAGCAGTTATCAGGGGCTGGTCACTGAAGCTTTCTTT. Translated, it gives CASSYQGLVTEAFF.

The V call is TRBV19, the J call TRBJ1-2, with 7 bases identical to TRBD1. CDR1 is LNHDA, CDR2 SQIVND, per germline (reference sequence). V shed 7 bases and J 4 bases; nucleotides not matched to a gene: 3. This CDR3 region has 12 residues. This chain's CDR3 is CASTTGSYGYTF. CDR3 bases: TGTGCCAGTACGACAGGGTCCTATGGCTACACCTTC. Supplemented by reference TRBV19 and TRBJ1-2, the full variable domain reads DGGITQSPKYLFRKEGQNVTLSCEQNLNHDAMYWYRQDPGQGLRLIYYSQIVNDFQKGDIAEGYSVSREKKESFPLTVTSAQKNPTAFYLCASTTGSYGYTFGSGTRLTVV.

This clonotype was found a few times. The V call is TRBV20-1, the J call TRBJ2-5; D gene uncertain. The CDR3 extends over 13 amino acids. CDR1 and CDR2 from the germline V gene are DFQATT and SNEGSKA (reference sequence). Trimming removed 1 base from V and 5 bases from J, with 11 bases in between. Here the CDR3 reads CSARAGGKETQYF. In DNA, the CDR3 is TGCAGTGCTAGAGCAGGCGGAAAGGAGACCCAGTACTTC.

J is TRBJ1-5 and V is TRBV7-6; D not certain. The CDR3 has 15 amino acids. V was clipped by 5 bases and J by 6 bases, with 17 bases between them. CDR1 is SGHVS and CDR2 is FNYEAQ in the germline V gene. CDR3 amino acids: CASSPSPGEGQPQHF. For the CDR3, the DNA is TGTGCCAGCAGCCCATCCCCCGGGGAGGGTCAGCCCCAGCATTTT.

In this sample, this clonotype turned up a few times. The gene calls are TRBV6-2 or TRBV6-3 and TRBJ2-7; D is unclear. This CDR3 has 13 amino acids. Trimming took 2 bases from V and 3 from J, leaving 8 bases between them. Germline values: CDR1 MNHEY, CDR2 SVGEGT. CDR3 nucleotide sequence: TGTGCCAGCAGTTACCCAGAAAACTACGAGCAGTACTTC. Protein sequence: CASSYPENYEQYF.